Each of the 16 T cell receptor beta chains below was sequenced from the same sample in a study. TCRdb itself ran the RT-PCR reads through MiXCR, one entry per CDR3 protein. This sample has 550,000 to 750,000 distinct CDR3 sequences, with 12% to 15% found just once. Sequenced: memory CD4+ T cells from blood. The receptors stem from a female donor in good health, serving as a healthy control.

The rearrangement uses TRBV15 and TRBJ1-5; no clear D. Trimming pared 0 bases from V and 2 bases from J, leaving 8 bases between. The CDR3 is 15 amino acids. The germline V gene has CDR1 LNHNV and CDR2 YYDKDF (reference sequence). The CDR3 sequence: CATSREGSRNQPQHF. In DNA form, the CDR3 reads TGTGCCACCAGCAGAGAAGGGTCACGCAATCAGCCCCAGCATTTT. The entire variable domain, with the rest obtained from reference TRBV15 and TRBJ1-5, is as follows: DAMVIQNPRYQVTQFGKPVTLSCSQTLNHNVMYWYQQKSSQAPKLLFHYYDKDFNNEADTPDNFQSRRPNTSFCFLDIRSPGLGDTAMYLCATSREGSRNQPQHFGDGTRLSIL.

The genes are TRBV5-1 and TRBJ1-4; D is possibly TRBD1 (5 bases). Per the germline V gene, CDR1 is SGHRS and CDR2 is YFSETQ. This CDR3 spans 14 amino acids. The germline V and J ends were trimmed by 4 bases and 6 bases, with 13 bases remaining between them. The CDR3 reads CASSAAGTDEKLFF. Here the CDR3 DNA reads TGCGCCAGCAGCGCCGCCGGGACGGATGAAAAACTGTTTTTT.

This chain joins TRBV6-2 or TRBV6-3 and TRBJ2-6, with D perhaps matching TRBD1 or TRBD2 (5 bases each). CDR3 length equals 16 residues. Germline-derived CDR1 and CDR2 are MNHEY and SVGEGT. V shed 10 bases and J shed 2 bases, with 18 bases lying between them. The CDR3 DNA sequence: TGTGCCACCATCTCCGGGGCTGGGGCTGGGGCCAACGTCCTGACTTTC. As protein: CATISGAGAGANVLTF.

There are many counts of this clonotype. The chain couples TRBV29-1 to TRBJ2-3; D unclear. V was trimmed by 0 bases and J by 1 base, leaving 2 bases between them. Looked up from germline, CDR1 is SQVTM and CDR2 is ANQGSEA. CDR3 size: 12 residues. The CDR3 nucleotides read TGCAGCGTTGAAGAAGGCACAGATACGCAGTATTTT. This sequence encodes CSVEEGTDTQYF.

V and J are TRBV11-2 and TRBJ1-3, with D uncertain. The CDR3 loop spans 13 amino acids. Germline CDR1 is SGHAT and CDR2 is FQNNGV. The germline V and J ends were trimmed by 5 bases and 3 bases, with 8 bases remaining between them. CDR3 sequence: CASSPSIGNTIYF. Written as DNA, the CDR3 is TGTGCCAGCAGCCCCTCAATTGGAAACACCATATATTTT.

This clonotype was detected a few times. The V gene is TRBV5-6, the J gene TRBJ2-5; D tentatively reads TRBD1 or TRBD2 (6 bases each). Germline V gives CDR1 SGHDT, CDR2 YYEEEE. The CDR3 has 13 amino acids. Trimming pared 4 bases from V and 4 bases from J, leaving 11 bases between. The CDR3 sequence is CASSDRGRETQYF. The CDR3 coding sequence is TGTGCCAGCAGCGACCGGGGGCGAGAGACCCAGTACTTC. The variable domain in full, completed from reference TRBV5-6 and TRBJ2-5, reads DAGVTQSPTHLIKTRGQQVTLRCSPKSGHDTVSWYQQALGQGPQFIFQYYEEEERQRGNFPDRFSGHQFPNYSSELNVNALLLGDSALYLCASSDRGRETQYFGPGTRLLVL.

This chain connects TRBV5-1 to TRBJ2-7; 7 nucleotides agree with TRBD1. The germline V gene encodes CDR1 SGHRS and CDR2 YFSETQ. V was pared by 4 bases and J by 4 bases, with 5 bases of the junction left unmatched. The CDR3 spans 13 residues. The CDR3 nucleotides are TGCGCCAGCAGCACCGGGACAGAATACGAGCAGTACTTC. It specifies CASSTGTEYEQYF.

The sample holds many counts of this clonotype. This chain links TRBV11-2 with TRBJ2-1, with TRBD2 matching over 7 bases. Germline assignment: CDR1 SGHAT and CDR2 FQNNGV. CDR3 length: 15 residues. The J segment lost 13 bases and the V segment lost 5 bases, leaving 17 bases of the junction unmatched. The CDR3, as DNA: TGTGCCAGCAGCCCTGGGACTAACGCTGTCCCCCATCAGTTCTTC. It is translated as CASSPGTNAVPHQFF.

In its sample, this clonotype was seen many times. The chain employs TRBV5-1 and TRBJ1-2; the D is unclear. The CDR3 has 13 residues. The germline V gene encodes CDR1 SGHRS and CDR2 YFSETQ. Trimming stripped 0 bases from V and 6 bases from J, with 9 bases between. CDR3 nucleotide sequence: TGCGCCAGCAGCTTGGAAGGGTCGGATGGCTACACCTTC. Residues: CASSLEGSDGYTF.

This rearrangement joins TRBV27 to TRBJ2-3; tentative D call: TRBD2 (7 bases). This CDR3 spans 14 amino acids. V dropped 7 bases and J dropped 3 bases, with 14 bases sitting between them. CDR1 is MNHEY and CDR2 is SMNVEV in the germline V gene (reference sequence). CDR3 in DNA: TGTGCCAGCAAGGAGGGGGGGACAACAGATACGCAGTATTTT. It encodes CASKEGGTTDTQYF.

The CDR3 protein is CASRRPGQGSAGYTF. The CDR3, as DNA: TGTGCCAGCAGACGGCCGGGACAGGGGTCCGCTGGCTACACCTTC. The chain recombines TRBV11-2 with TRBJ1-2; 10 nucleotides match TRBD1. This CDR3 region has 15 residues. After removal of 6 bases from V and 7 bases from J, the junction contained 11 bases not matched to a gene. Germline values: CDR1 SGHAT, CDR2 FQNNGV.

The chain recombines TRBV6-5 with TRBJ1-1, with a weak D call TRBD1 (5 bases). Germline CDR1 is MNHEY and CDR2 is SVGAGI. V was cut by 6 bases and J by 6 bases, with 14 bases left in between. The CDR3 totals 13 residues. CDR3 nucleotides: TGTGCCAGCAGGCCCCGGGGGGGGGCTGAAGCTTTCTTT. Amino acids: CASRPRGGAEAFF.

This clonotype has only a few counts. The V gene is TRBV9, the J gene TRBJ2-1, with 9 nucleotides matching TRBD1. Trimming took 3 bases from V and 2 from J; bases not matched to a gene: 3. The CDR3 length is 15 residues. Germline V gives CDR1 SGDLS, CDR2 YYNGEE. The CDR3 coding sequence is TGTGCCAGCAGCGAGACAGGGGGTACCTACAATGAGCAGTTCTTC. Its protein is CASSETGGTYNEQFF.

This clonotype was detected many times. V and J are TRBV29-1 and TRBJ2-7, with D uncertain. CDR1 and CDR2 (germline): SQVTM, ANQGSEA. V was pared by 0 bases and J by 3 bases, with 12 bases between. This CDR3 spans 14 amino acids. CDR3 sequence: CSVEDNSLGYEQYF. The CDR3 nucleotides read TGCAGCGTTGAAGATAACTCGCTGGGCTACGAGCAGTACTTC.

This clonotype was detected ten times or more. The rearrangement uses TRBV5-1 and TRBJ2-7; tentative D call: TRBD2 (6 bases). The CDR3 has 12 amino acids. The germline V gene encodes CDR1 SGHRS and CDR2 YFSETQ. Trimming cost V 4 bases and J 5 bases, with 10 bases left between them. The chain's CDR3 is CASSHPSDEQYF. CDR3 in DNA: TGCGCCAGCAGCCACCCTAGCGACGAGCAGTACTTC. The whole variable domain, filled in from reference TRBV5-1 and TRBJ2-7, reads KAGVTQTPRYLIKTRGQQVTLSCSPISGHRSVSWYQQTPGQGLQFLFEYFSETQRNKGNFPGRFSGRQFSNSRSEMNVSTLELGDSALYLCASSHPSDEQYFGPGTRLTVT.

This clonotype was found many times. The rearrangement links TRBV12-3 or TRBV12-4 to TRBJ2-5; 8 bases fit TRBD1. The CDR3 runs to 15 residues. V dropped 3 bases and J dropped 4; count of bases not matched to a gene: 7. The CDR3 spells CASSFAQGAGETQYF. For the CDR3, the DNA is TGTGCCAGCAGTTTTGCCCAGGGGGCGGGAGAGACCCAGTACTTC.